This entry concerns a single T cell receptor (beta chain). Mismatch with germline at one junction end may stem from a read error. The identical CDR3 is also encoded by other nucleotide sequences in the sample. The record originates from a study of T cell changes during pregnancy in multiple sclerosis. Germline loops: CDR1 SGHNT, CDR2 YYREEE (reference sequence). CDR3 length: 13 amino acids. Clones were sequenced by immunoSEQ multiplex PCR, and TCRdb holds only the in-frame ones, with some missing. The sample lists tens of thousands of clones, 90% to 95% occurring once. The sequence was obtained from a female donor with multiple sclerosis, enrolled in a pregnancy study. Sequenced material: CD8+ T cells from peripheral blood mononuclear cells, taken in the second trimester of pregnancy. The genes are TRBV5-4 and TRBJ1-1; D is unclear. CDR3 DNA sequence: TGTGCCAGCAGCTTGCGGGTGAACACTGAGGCTTTCTTT. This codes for CASSLRVNTEAFF.